A single sample is the source of the 30 T cell receptor beta chains below, sequenced in a study of cytomegalovirus exposure and HLA in healthy donors. A multiplex PCR was run with 60 Vbeta primers and 13 Jbeta primers. Assay used: immunoSEQ multiplex PCR; TCRdb lists only in-frame clones, some missing. The table lists around 96,000 clones, 55% to 75% of them singletons. Input material: PBMCs. These receptor sequences come from a man in his 60s in good health and CMV-seronegative.

The V gene is TRBV7-9, the J gene TRBJ2-7; tentative D call: TRBD2 (6 bases). CDR3 length: 12 amino acids. Germline lookup yields CDR1 SEHNR and CDR2 FQNEAQ (reference sequence). The germline V and J ends were trimmed by 5 bases and 7 bases, with 12 bases remaining between them. The CDR3 coding sequence is TGTGCCAGCAGCCGCTCGGGGAGGGAGCAGTACTTC. It codes for CASSRSGREQYF. Looking up the rest from reference TRBV7-9 and TRBJ2-7 gives the full variable domain: DTGVSQNPRHKITKRGQNVTFRCDPISEHNRLYWYRQTLGQGPEFLTYFQNEAQLEKSRLLSDRFSAERPKGSFSTLEIQRTEQGDSAMYLCASSRSGREQYFGPGTRLTVT.

The chain couples TRBV6-5 to TRBJ2-1; 13 positions agree with TRBD2. Germline loops: CDR1 MNHEY, CDR2 SVGAGI. The length of the CDR3 is 15 residues. V was clipped by 7 bases and J by 5 bases; unmatched bases: 5. This chain's CDR3 is CASTTTSGGNNEQFF. In DNA form, the CDR3 reads TGTGCCAGCACCACGACTAGCGGGGGGAACAATGAGCAGTTCTTC.

The chain couples TRBV4-1 to TRBJ2-1, with D uncertain. Looked up from germline, CDR1 is MGHRA and CDR2 is YSYEKL. The V end lost 0 bases, the J end lost 10 bases, and 10 bases lay between the germline ends. There are 13 residues in the CDR3. The CDR3 region is CASSQEGAGEQFF. In DNA, the CDR3 is TGCGCCAGCAGCCAAGAGGGCGCCGGAGAGCAGTTCTTC.

This clone was observed a few times. This chain joins TRBV13 and TRBJ2-6; D is undetermined. Trimming left V 6 bases short and J 0 bases short, with 12 bases between. CDR1 and CDR2 from the germline V gene are PRHDT and FYEKMQ (reference sequence). This CDR3 spans 16 amino acids. The CDR3 is CASSLARLSGANVLTF. CDR3 sequence (DNA): TGTGCCAGCAGTCTGGCGAGGCTCTCTGGGGCCAACGTCCTGACTTTC.

This chain joins TRBV29-1 and TRBJ2-7; tentatively, D is TRBD1 (6 bases). This CDR3 has 13 amino acids. From germline, CDR1 is SQVTM and CDR2 ANQGSEA. V lost 6 bases and J lost 6, with 18 bases in between. The CDR3 DNA reads as TGCAGCGTGGGGGCGGCAGGGGTGGGCGAGCAGTACTTC. Its protein product is CSVGAAGVGEQYF.

The chain couples TRBV27 to TRBJ2-7; D gene ambiguous. The CDR3 runs 14 residues. Germline V gives CDR1 MNHEY, CDR2 SMNVEV (reference sequence). The V gene lost 4 bases and the J gene lost 0 bases, with 10 bases spanning the gap. The CDR3 protein is CASSSIAASYEQYF. Here the CDR3 DNA reads TGTGCCAGCAGTTCCATAGCAGCCTCCTACGAGCAGTACTTC.

The rearrangement links TRBV4-1 to TRBJ1-4; 8 nucleotides line up with TRBD1. The CDR3 covers 15 residues. Per germline, CDR1 MGHRA and CDR2 YSYEKL. V trimming: 2 bases; J trimming: 8 bases; junction bases outside the gene matches: 7. CDR3: CASSQPNRGGEKLFF. The CDR3 region has the DNA TGCGCCAGCAGCCAACCAAACAGGGGGGGAGAAAAACTGTTTTTT.

This chain's CDR3 is CASSRGTNYGYTF. The CDR3 DNA reads TGTGCCAGCAGCAGGGGCACCAACTATGGCTACACCTTC. V gene TRBV9 combines with J gene TRBJ1-2, with D maybe TRBD1 (5 bases). This CDR3 comprises 13 residues. Germline loops: CDR1 SGDLS, CDR2 YYNGEE. V was pared by 4 bases and J by 2 bases, with 9 bases between.

This chain links TRBV6-5 with TRBJ1-2, with TRBD1 matching 10 bases. The CDR3 length is 13 residues. Trimming took 6 bases from V and 7 from J; bases not matched to a gene: 5. The germline V gene has CDR1 MNHEY and CDR2 SVGAGI. CDR3 DNA sequence: TGTGCCAGCAGGGCCGGGACAGGGGTTGGCTACACCTTC. This sequence encodes CASRAGTGVGYTF.

J is TRBJ1-3 and V is TRBV5-4; D is possibly TRBD1 (6 bases). CDR3 size: 19 residues. Germline V lookup: CDR1 SGHNT, CDR2 YYREEE (reference sequence). Between the trimmed V and J ends, which lost 4 bases and 0 bases, there was a span of 23 bases. Here the CDR3 reads CASSLGGGFDTGSGNTIYF. The CDR3 DNA is TGTGCCAGCAGCCTGGGGGGCGGATTTGATACAGGCTCTGGAAACACCATATATTTT.

This clone was seen a handful of times. The chain joins TRBV19 to TRBJ2-1; TRBD2 aligns across 9 bases. Germline lookup yields CDR1 LNHDA and CDR2 SQIVND (reference sequence). The CDR3 is 15 residues long. The V and J ends lost 5 bases and 8 bases, in that order; junction bases with no gene match: 10. The CDR3: CASSLGASGKHEQFF. The CDR3 nucleotides read TGTGCCAGTAGTCTGGGGGCTAGCGGGAAACATGAGCAGTTCTTC.

V usage is TRBV7-2 and J usage is TRBJ1-2; the D gene is possibly TRBD1 (5 bases). The CDR3 totals 15 residues. Per germline, CDR1 SGHTA and CDR2 FQGNSA. With 5 bases removed from V and 0 bases from J, the gap between germline ends came to 13 bases. The CDR3 coding sequence is TGTGCCAGCAGCGCGGGACTTTCAGCTAACTATGGCTACACCTTC. It specifies CASSAGLSANYGYTF. The variable domain in full, with the rest retrieved from reference TRBV7-2 and TRBJ1-2, is GAGVSQSPSNKVTEKGKDVELRCDPISGHTALYWYRQSLGQGLEFLIYFQGNSAPDKSGLPSDRFSAERTGGSVSTLTIQRTQQEDSAVYLCASSAGLSANYGYTFGSGTRLTVV.

This clone was seen a handful of times. This rearrangement joins TRBV14 to TRBJ2-7; TRBD2 might be the D (5 bases). The V and J ends lost 2 bases and 2 bases respectively, with 13 bases between them. Germline V CDR1 and CDR2: SGHDN, FVKESK. The CDR3 extends over 15 amino acids. CDR3 protein: CASSQSQRNTYEQYF. The CDR3 coding sequence is TGTGCCAGCAGCCAATCACAGCGGAATACCTACGAGCAGTACTTC.

The chain employs TRBV6-5 and TRBJ2-7, with TRBD2 matching 7 bases. V lost 7 bases, J lost 3 bases, and 3 bases stayed unmatched. Germline V gene lookup returns CDR1 MNHEY and CDR2 SVGAGI. The CDR3 contains 12 residues. This chain's CDR3 is CASKSGVYEQYF. Here the CDR3 DNA reads TGTGCCAGCAAGAGCGGGGTCTACGAGCAGTACTTC.

This rearrangement joins TRBV28 to TRBJ1-2, with 7 bases identical to TRBD1. This CDR3 is built from 12 residues. With V trimmed by 2 bases and J by 8 bases, 2 bases remained unmatched. The germline gives CDR1 MDHEN, CDR2 SYDVKM. CDR3 bases: TGTGCCAGCAGTTTAAGGGGGCGAGGCTACACCTTC. It encodes CASSLRGRGYTF.

This clone has a handful of counts. The J gene is TRBJ2-1, the V gene TRBV6-5; perhaps TRBD2 as D (6 bases). CDR1 MNHEY and CDR2 SVGAGI come from the germline V gene. The V and J ends lost 5 bases and 2 bases respectively, with 13 bases between them. This CDR3 contains 15 residues. The DNA of the CDR3 is TGTGCCAGCAGTGGCCGGGACTTGCCCTACAATGAGCAGTTCTTC. Protein product: CASSGRDLPYNEQFF.

The sample holds a few counts of this clone. This chain joins TRBV19 and TRBJ2-1, with D possibly TRBD2 on 7 matching bases. Germline CDR1 is LNHDA and CDR2 is SQIVND (reference sequence). This CDR3 comprises 16 residues. V was pared by 6 bases and J by 4 bases, with 19 bases between. CDR3 bases: TGTGCCAGTAGGGAAAGGGGGGACTATATTTACAATGAGCAGTTCTTC. Amino acid sequence: CASRERGDYIYNEQFF. Using reference TRBV19 and TRBJ2-1 for the parts outside the CDR3, the full variable domain is DGGITQSPKYLFRKEGQNVTLSCEQNLNHDAMYWYRQDPGQGLRLIYYSQIVNDFQKGDIAEGYSVSREKKESFPLTVTSAQKNPTAFYLCASRERGDYIYNEQFFGPGTRLTVL.

This sequence joins TRBV6-4 and TRBJ2-1; tentative D call: TRBD2 (6 bases). Trimming removed 0 bases at V and 0 bases at J, with 6 bases between. This CDR3 has 15 residues. Germline values: CDR1 MRHNA, CDR2 SNTAGT. The CDR3 reads CASSDSTSSYNEQFF. The CDR3 coding sequence is TGTGCCAGCAGTGACTCGACTAGCTCCTACAATGAGCAGTTCTTC.

V is TRBV7-3 and J is TRBJ2-3; D unclear. Germline CDR1 SGHTA, CDR2 FQGTGA. The CDR3 is 15 amino acids. V was trimmed by 2 bases and J by 2 bases, leaving 11 bases between them. CDR3 in DNA: TGTGCCAGCAGCTTAGCCACCGGTCCCACAGATACGCAGTATTTT. Its translation is CASSLATGPTDTQYF. The entire variable domain, with the rest obtained from reference TRBV7-3 and TRBJ2-3, is as follows: GAGVSQTPSNKVTEKGKYVELRCDPISGHTALYWYRQSLGQGPEFLIYFQGTGAADDSGLPNDRFFAVRPEGSVSTLKIQRTERGDSAVYLCASSLATGPTDTQYFGPGTRLTVL.

J is TRBJ2-5 and V is TRBV5-1; the match to TRBD1 covers 8 bases. The better agreement between TRBJ2-7 and the DNA end casts doubt on the J call. Germline CDR1 and CDR2: SGHRS and YFSETQ. The CDR3 totals 14 residues. The CDR3 sequence: CASSKTGVTYEQYF. The CDR3 DNA follows: TGCGCCAGCTCGAAGACAGGGGTTACGTACGAGCAGTACTTC.

This rearrangement joins TRBV2 to TRBJ2-2; 14 nucleotides line up with TRBD2. The CDR3 totals 15 residues. V was clipped by 6 bases and J by 6 bases; unmatched bases: 3. Germline V gene data show CDR1 as SNHLY and CDR2 as FYNNEI. Written as DNA, the CDR3 is TGTGCCAGCAGAAAGGGACTAGCGGGAGCCGGGGAGCTGTTTTTT. As protein: CASRKGLAGAGELFF.

This clone has a handful of counts. The gene calls are TRBV5-4 and TRBJ2-1; 14 bases are a match to TRBD2. In germline, CDR1 is SGHNT, CDR2 YYREEE (reference sequence). V lost 0 bases to trimming and J lost 10 bases; unmatched junction nucleotides: 3. The CDR3 extends over 15 amino acids. The CDR3, as DNA: TGTGCCAGCAGCTTGGCCGGGACTAGCGGGGGAGAGCAGTTCTTC. It encodes CASSLAGTSGGEQFF.

This clone was observed a single time. The V and J genes are TRBV5-1 and TRBJ2-1, with TRBD1 matching 8 bases. The CDR3 is 16 amino acids. The J segment lost 5 bases and the V segment lost 0 bases, leaving 7 bases of the junction unmatched. Per germline, CDR1 SGHRS and CDR2 YFSETQ. In DNA, the CDR3 is TGCGCCAGCAGCTTGGGGGGACAGGTTATTAACAATGAGCAGTTCTTC. Amino acids: CASSLGGQVINNEQFF.

This clone came up a few times. The rearrangement uses TRBV7-9 and TRBJ1-4; a weak D match, TRBD1 (5 bases). Trimming removed 5 bases at V and 7 bases at J, with 14 bases between. Germline V gene lookup returns CDR1 SEHNR and CDR2 FQNEAQ (reference sequence). The CDR3 consists of 14 residues. DNA of the CDR3: TGTGCCAGCAGCGGACCGGGGGGAAGTGAAAAACTGTTTTTT. Amino acid sequence: CASSGPGGSEKLFF.

This clone showed up just a few times. The chain recombines TRBV11-2 with TRBJ1-2, with 8 bases lining up with TRBD1. CDR1 and CDR2 (germline): SGHAT, FQNNGV. The J segment lost 6 bases and the V segment lost 5 bases, leaving 5 bases of the junction unmatched. The CDR3 covers 13 residues. CDR3 bases: TGTGCCAGCAGCCCCACAGGGGGTAATGGCTACACCTTC. Translated, it gives CASSPTGGNGYTF. Full variable domain (remainder filled in from reference TRBV11-2 and TRBJ1-2): EAGVAQSPRYKIIEKRQSVAFWCNPISGHATLYWYQQILGQGPKLLIQFQNNGVVDDSQLPKDRFSAERLKGVDSTLKIQPAKLEDSAVYLCASSPTGGNGYTFGSGTRLTVV.

The chain combines TRBV7-9 with TRBJ1-2; D ambiguous. Germline V gene data show CDR1 as SEHNR and CDR2 as FQNEAQ (reference sequence). V lost 5 bases and J 3 bases, leaving 13 bases between the germline ends. CDR3 length: 14 residues. The chain's CDR3 is CASSNGPGDYGYTF. In DNA form, the CDR3 reads TGTGCCAGCAGCAACGGACCGGGAGACTATGGCTACACCTTC.

The CDR3 loop is CASSASDRLNSPLHF. The CDR3 DNA is TGCGCCAGCAGCGCCTCGGACAGACTTAATTCACCCCTCCACTTT. The chain recombines TRBV5-1 with TRBJ1-6; TRBD1 is a possible D gene (6 bases). The CDR3 consists of 15 residues. Looked up from germline, CDR1 is SGHRS and CDR2 is YFSETQ. V lost 4 bases and J 6 bases, leaving 14 bases between the germline ends.

In this sample, this clone turned up once. The rearrangement uses TRBV27 and TRBJ2-1, with TRBD2 identical over 8 bases. CDR1 and CDR2 from the germline V gene are MNHEY and SMNVEV (reference sequence). Trimming took 5 bases from V and 2 from J; bases not matched to a gene: 8. This CDR3 has 16 amino acids. As DNA, the CDR3 is TGTGCCAGCAGTAGCACGGGGGGGCGCGCCTACAATGAGCAGTTCTTC. It specifies CASSSTGGRAYNEQFF.

The rearrangement joins TRBV5-1 to TRBJ1-6, with a tentative D call TRBD1 (6 bases). CDR1 SGHRS and CDR2 YFSETQ come from the germline V gene. Trimming took off 2 bases at V and 7 bases at J, with 10 bases between the two ends. CDR3 length: 14 amino acids. CDR3 in DNA: TGCGCCAGCAGCTTCTACAGGGCAAATTCACCCCTCCACTTT. Translating it yields CASSFYRANSPLHF.

V is TRBV5-5 and J is TRBJ2-1, with TRBD2 identical over 8 bases. The V and J ends lost 3 bases and 6 bases, in that order; junction bases with no gene match: 5. The germline CDR1 and CDR2 sequences are SGHKS and YYEKEE (reference sequence). The CDR3 is 14 amino acids. This CDR3 reads CASSWGLVGNEQFF. The CDR3 nucleotides read TGTGCCAGCAGCTGGGGACTAGTCGGCAATGAGCAGTTCTTC. Full variable domain (outside the CDR3, taken from reference TRBV5-5 and TRBJ2-1): DAGVTQSPTHLIKTRGQQVTLRCSPISGHKSVSWYQQVLGQGPQFIFQYYEKEERGRGNFPDRFSARQFPNYSSELNVNALLLGDSALYLCASSWGLVGNEQFFGPGTRLTVL.